Below are 24 T cell receptor beta chains sequenced from a single sample in a study of blood T cell repertoires in COVID-19. Data came from immunoSEQ multiplex PCR; TCRdb stores just in-frame clones and leaves some out. In the table there are 250,000 to 300,000 clones, 89% of which are singletons. Source material: peripheral blood. The receptor source for this set is a woman between 35 and 50 years old who had recovered from COVID-19.

A single count supports this clone. This chain connects TRBV2 to TRBJ1-2; TRBD1 agrees at 8 bases. Looked up from germline, CDR1 is SNHLY and CDR2 is FYNNEI. The length of the CDR3 is 15 residues. V lost 4 bases, J lost 2 bases, and 6 bases stayed unmatched. The CDR3 loop reads CASSGRDRWNYGYTF. CDR3 sequence (DNA): TGTGCCAGCAGTGGCCGGGACAGGTGGAACTATGGCTACACCTTC.

The chain is built from TRBV2 and TRBJ1-4; D is perhaps TRBD1 (5 bases). Germline lookup yields CDR1 SNHLY and CDR2 FYNNEI. This CDR3 region has 13 residues. V was shortened by 10 bases and J by 5 bases, with 14 bases between the two germline ends. The CDR3 nucleotides read TGTGCCACCCAAAGGAGGGGCAATGAAAAACTGTTTTTT. It codes for CATQRRGNEKLFF.

This chain joins TRBV28 and TRBJ2-3; 10 nucleotides align to TRBD2. Germline-derived CDR1 and CDR2 are MDHEN and SYDVKM. The trim removed 8 bases at V and 2 bases at J, leaving 10 bases unmatched. This CDR3 is 16 amino acids long. CDR3 sequence: CASPASGGQNTDTQYF. CDR3 sequence (DNA): TGTGCCAGCCCGGCTAGCGGGGGCCAAAACACAGATACGCAGTATTTT.

This clone was detected only a few times. The chain recombines TRBV7-9 with TRBJ1-2; no clear D. V dropped 10 bases and J dropped 8 bases, with 17 bases sitting between them. CDR3 size: 12 residues. Germline V CDR1 and CDR2: SEHNR, FQNEAQ (reference sequence). The CDR3 DNA reads TGTGCCATCCTCCTCCCCGCGGGAGGCTACACCTTC. It codes for CAILLPAGGYTF.

The chain uses TRBV7-3 and TRBJ2-5; maybe TRBD1 (6 bases). This CDR3 is 15 amino acids long. V was pared by 5 bases and J by 4 bases, with 17 bases between. Germline V gives CDR1 SGHTA, CDR2 FQGTGA. Here the CDR3 DNA reads TGTGCCAGCAGCCCAGGGACACTTATCGGAGAGACCCAGTACTTC. Translating it yields CASSPGTLIGETQYF.

This chain connects TRBV11-2 to TRBJ2-2, with 11 bases identical to TRBD1. The CDR3 consists of 16 residues. The junction had 6 bases not matched to a gene; V was cut back by 6 bases and J by 3 bases. CDR1 and CDR2 from the germline V gene are SGHAT and FQNNGV. CDR3 sequence reads: CASSLSGQGDTGELFF. CDR3 DNA: TGTGCCAGCAGTCTTTCGGGACAGGGGGACACCGGGGAGCTGTTTTTT.

The chain combines TRBV30 with TRBJ2-3, with 9 bases matching TRBD2. Germline-derived CDR1 and CDR2 are GTSNPN and SVGIG (reference sequence). J lost 4 bases, V lost 3 bases, and 2 bases had no gene match. The CDR3 has 13 amino acids. CDR3 residues: CAWRLAGPDTQYF. The CDR3 DNA reads as TGTGCCTGGAGGCTAGCGGGGCCAGATACGCAGTATTTT.

The genes are TRBV6-2 or TRBV6-3 and TRBJ1-1; 9 positions agree with TRBD1. With 6 bases clipped from V and 4 bases from J, the junction kept 3 bases outside the gene matches. Germline CDR1 and CDR2: MNHEY and SVGEGT. The CDR3 extends over 13 amino acids. CDR3 residues: CASSLTGGTEAFF. CDR3 coding DNA: TGTGCCAGCAGCCTGACAGGGGGCACTGAAGCTTTCTTT.

V gene TRBV18 combines with J gene TRBJ1-4; 9 nucleotides agree with TRBD1. Germline V lookup: CDR1 KGHSH, CDR2 LQKENI. Trimming at V came to 4 bases and at J to 8 bases, leaving 8 bases not matched to a gene. CDR3 size: 15 residues. CDR3 nucleotide sequence: TGTGCCAGCTCACAAACAGGGGGCGCAGGGGAAAAACTGTTTTTT. Protein sequence: CASSQTGGAGEKLFF.

The V gene is TRBV4-1, the J gene TRBJ2-7; 7 bases are a match to TRBD1. Germline V gene sequence: CDR1 MGHRA, CDR2 YSYEKL. The ends lost 1 base at V and 7 bases at J; junction bases unmatched: 10. CDR3 length: 15 amino acids. The CDR3 spells CASSQVRGSGVEQYF. As DNA, the CDR3 is TGCGCCAGCAGCCAAGTCAGGGGGTCCGGGGTTGAGCAGTACTTC.

V and J are TRBV7-9 and TRBJ1-1; a weak D match, TRBD1 (5 bases). Trimming took 5 bases from V and 3 from J, leaving 16 bases between them. The CDR3 has 15 amino acids. Germline V gene data show CDR1 as SEHNR and CDR2 as FQNEAQ (reference sequence). The CDR3 reads CASSPYSGPDTEAFF. CDR3 DNA sequence: TGTGCCAGCAGCCCATATTCAGGGCCCGACACTGAAGCTTTCTTT.

V gene TRBV18 combines with J gene TRBJ1-2, with TRBD1 matching 12 bases. The CDR3 covers 15 residues. The ends lost 0 bases at V and 7 bases at J; junction bases unmatched: 3. Germline lookup yields CDR1 KGHSH and CDR2 LQKENI. The CDR3 sequence: CASSPPGQGASGYTF. CDR3 nucleotides: TGTGCCAGCTCACCACCGGGACAGGGGGCGAGTGGCTACACCTTC.

A note on this clone: At one boundary the junction diverges from the germline segment, which might be a read error. The chain couples TRBV7-9 to TRBJ1-1; possible D gene TRBD1, 5 bases. Germline values: CDR1 SEHNR, CDR2 FQNEAQ (reference sequence). The CDR3 length is 11 residues. The CDR3 sequence is CASSLGTGAFF. The CDR3 region has the DNA TGTGCCAGCAGCCTTGGGACTGGAGCTTTCTTT. Combining the CDR3 with reference TRBV7-9 and TRBJ1-1 gives the whole variable domain DTGVSQNPRHKITKRGQNVTFRCDPISEHNRLYWYRQTLGQGPEFLTYFQNEAQLEKSRLLSDRFSAERPKGSFSTLEIQRTEQGDSAMYLCASSLGTGAFFGQGTRLTVV.

This chain joins TRBV27 and TRBJ2-1; TRBD2 matches at 9 bases. The CDR3 contains 15 residues. With 4 bases clipped from V and 5 bases from J, the junction kept 6 bases outside the gene matches. CDR1 and CDR2 from the germline V gene are MNHEY and SMNVEV (reference sequence). Here the CDR3 reads CASSWAGGRDNEQFF. In nucleotides, the CDR3 is TGTGCCAGCAGTTGGGCGGGGGGGCGCGACAATGAGCAGTTCTTC.

This clone was seen only a few times. The chain carries TRBV18 and TRBJ1-1; possibly TRBD1 for D (5 bases). The CDR3 has 16 residues. Germline V lookup: CDR1 KGHSH, CDR2 LQKENI. Trimming took 6 bases from V and 2 from J, leaving 19 bases between them. The CDR3 loop is CASSLRGDLVNTEAFF. In DNA, the CDR3 is TGTGCCAGCTCCCTCAGAGGGGACTTAGTAAACACTGAAGCTTTCTTT.

V gene TRBV7-6 combines with J gene TRBJ2-3; 11 bases fit TRBD2. Germline V gives CDR1 SGHVS, CDR2 FNYEAQ. The CDR3 is made up of 21 amino acids. Germline trimming cut 3 bases from V and 4 bases from J; bases unmatched to any gene: 21. CDR3 region: CASSFDRVAGTSGLGADTQYF. Written as DNA, the CDR3 is TGTGCCAGCAGCTTCGACAGGGTTGCCGGGACTAGCGGCCTGGGAGCAGATACGCAGTATTTT.

J is TRBJ1-1 and V is TRBV9; D unresolved. From germline, CDR1 is SGDLS and CDR2 YYNGEE. The CDR3 extends over 15 amino acids. Trimming took off 3 bases at V and 1 base at J, with 13 bases between the two ends. CDR3 nucleotides: TGTGCCAGCAGCGGAGTAGGAGCCTCGAACACTGAAGCTTTCTTT. It specifies CASSGVGASNTEAFF.

The chain couples TRBV6-5 to TRBJ2-5; D gene uncertain. The germline V gene has CDR1 MNHEY and CDR2 SVGAGI. The ends were cut back, 8 bases at V and 0 bases at J, with 13 bases in the middle. The CDR3 has 14 amino acids. CDR3 bases: TGTGCCAGCGCTACCTGGTCCTACCAAGAGACCCAGTACTTC. Translating it yields CASATWSYQETQYF.

The chain recombines TRBV2 with TRBJ1-5, with D perhaps TRBD1 (5 bases). The CDR3 spans 15 residues. Germline V gives CDR1 SNHLY, CDR2 FYNNEI. V was pared by 0 bases and J by 6 bases, with 12 bases between. The CDR3 here is CASSEARGSGQPQHF. As DNA, the CDR3 is TGTGCCAGCAGTGAAGCGCGGGGGTCGGGTCAGCCCCAGCATTTT.

The CDR3 protein is CASSNAGRPVNEQFF. The CDR3 DNA reads as TGTGCCAGCAGTAATGCCGGGAGGCCTGTCAATGAGCAGTTCTTC. The chain is built from TRBV25-1 and TRBJ2-1; 7 bases line up with TRBD2. CDR1 and CDR2 from the germline V gene are MGHDK and SYGVNS. The CDR3 runs 15 residues. V trimming: 5 bases; J trimming: 6 bases; junction bases outside the gene matches: 10.

The V and J genes are TRBV24-1 and TRBJ2-7; 7 bases agree with TRBD2. Trimming removed 0 bases from V and 5 bases from J; junction bases left unmatched: 0. The CDR3 contains 13 residues. The germline V gene has CDR1 KGHDR and CDR2 SFDVKD. CDR3 sequence reads: CATSDLGTNEQYF. For the CDR3, the DNA is TGTGCCACCAGTGATTTGGGGACTAACGAGCAGTACTTC.

This chain joins TRBV5-1 and TRBJ1-3; D gene unclear. The CDR3 covers 16 residues. Trimming shortened V by 3 bases and J by 2 bases, and 15 bases separated the two germline ends. Germline CDR1 and CDR2: SGHRS and YFSETQ. This CDR3 is CASSWGEVGPGNTIYF. The CDR3 DNA reads as TGCGCCAGCAGCTGGGGAGAAGTCGGCCCTGGAAACACCATATATTTT.

The V call is TRBV18, the J call TRBJ2-2; TRBD1 matches at 11 bases. Trimming cost V 0 bases and J 3 bases; bases outside gene matches: 9. Germline lookup yields CDR1 KGHSH and CDR2 LQKENI. The CDR3 totals 19 residues. The DNA of the CDR3 is TGTGCCAGCTCACCACCGGTCCAGTCGGGACAGGGGGACACCGGGGAGCTGTTTTTT. Translation gives CASSPPVQSGQGDTGELFF.

V is TRBV28 and J is TRBJ2-2; TRBD1 agrees at 8 bases. After removal of 4 bases from V and 7 bases from J, the junction contained 14 bases not matched to a gene. Germline V CDR1 and CDR2: MDHEN, SYDVKM. This CDR3 has 17 amino acids. CDR3 protein: CASSSPAGQGGIGELFF. The CDR3, as DNA: TGTGCCAGCAGTTCCCCAGCCGGACAGGGTGGAATCGGGGAGCTGTTTTTT. Drawing the rest from reference TRBV28 and TRBJ2-2, the complete variable domain is DVKVTQSSRYLVKRTGEKVFLECVQDMDHENMFWYRQDPGLGLRLIYFSYDVKMKEKGDIPEGYSVSREKKERFSLILESASTNQTSMYLCASSSPAGQGGIGELFFGEGSRLTVL.